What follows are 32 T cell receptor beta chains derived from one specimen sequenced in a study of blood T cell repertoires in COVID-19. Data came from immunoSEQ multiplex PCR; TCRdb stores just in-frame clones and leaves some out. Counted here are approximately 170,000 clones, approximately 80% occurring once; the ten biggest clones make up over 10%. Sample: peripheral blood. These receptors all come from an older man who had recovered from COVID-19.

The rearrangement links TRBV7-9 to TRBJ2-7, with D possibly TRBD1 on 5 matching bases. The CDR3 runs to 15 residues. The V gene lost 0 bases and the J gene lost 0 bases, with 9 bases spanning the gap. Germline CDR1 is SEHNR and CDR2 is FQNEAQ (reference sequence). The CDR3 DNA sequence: TGTGCCAGCAGCTTAGCAACAGGAATCTCCTACGAGCAGTACTTC. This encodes CASSLATGISYEQYF.

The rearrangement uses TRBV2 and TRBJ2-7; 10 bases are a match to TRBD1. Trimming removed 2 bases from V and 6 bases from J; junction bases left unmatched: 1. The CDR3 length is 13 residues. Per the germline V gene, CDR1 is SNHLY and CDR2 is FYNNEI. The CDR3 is CASSERTGGEQYF. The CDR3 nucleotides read TGTGCCAGCAGTGAAAGGACAGGGGGCGAGCAGTACTTC.

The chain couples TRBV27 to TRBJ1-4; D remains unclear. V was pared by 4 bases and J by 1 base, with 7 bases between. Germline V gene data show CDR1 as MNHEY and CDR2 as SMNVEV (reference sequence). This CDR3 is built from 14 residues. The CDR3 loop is CASSYRGTNEKLFF. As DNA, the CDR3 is TGTGCCAGCAGTTACCGGGGAACTAATGAAAAACTGTTTTTT.

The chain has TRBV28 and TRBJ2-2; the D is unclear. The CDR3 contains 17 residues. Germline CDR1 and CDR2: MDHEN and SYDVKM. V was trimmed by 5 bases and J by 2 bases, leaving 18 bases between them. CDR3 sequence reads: CASSPAEFSGNTGELFF. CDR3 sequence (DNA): TGTGCCAGCAGTCCGGCGGAATTTAGTGGCAACACCGGGGAGCTGTTTTTT.

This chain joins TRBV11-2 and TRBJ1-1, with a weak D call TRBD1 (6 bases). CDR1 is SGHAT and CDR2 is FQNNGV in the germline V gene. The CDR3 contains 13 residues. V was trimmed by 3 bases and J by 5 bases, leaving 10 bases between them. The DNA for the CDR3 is TGTGCCAGCAGCTTTTACAGGGATACTGAAGCTTTCTTT. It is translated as CASSFYRDTEAFF.

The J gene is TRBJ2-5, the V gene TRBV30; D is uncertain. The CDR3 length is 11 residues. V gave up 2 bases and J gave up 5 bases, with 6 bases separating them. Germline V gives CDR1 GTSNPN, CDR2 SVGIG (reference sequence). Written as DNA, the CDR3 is TGTGCCTGGAGTCTTTTGGAGACCCAGTACTTC. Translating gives CAWSLLETQYF.

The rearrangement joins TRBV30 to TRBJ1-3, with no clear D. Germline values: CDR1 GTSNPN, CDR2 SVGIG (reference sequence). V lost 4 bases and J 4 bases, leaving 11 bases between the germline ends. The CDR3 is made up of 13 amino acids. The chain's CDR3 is CAWTWTTGNTIYF. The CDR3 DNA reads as TGTGCCTGGACGTGGACTACAGGAAACACCATATATTTT. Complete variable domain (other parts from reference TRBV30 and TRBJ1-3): SQTIHQWPATLVQPVGSPLSLECTVEGTSNPNLYWYRQAAGRGLQLLFYSVGIGQISSEVPQNLSASRPQDRQFILSSKKLLLSDSGFYLCAWTWTTGNTIYFGEGSWLTVV.

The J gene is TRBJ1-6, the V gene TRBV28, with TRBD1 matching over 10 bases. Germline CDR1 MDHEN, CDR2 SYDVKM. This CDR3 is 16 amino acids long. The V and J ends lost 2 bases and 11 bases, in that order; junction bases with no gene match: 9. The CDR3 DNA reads TGTGCCAGCAGTTTAACGACAGGGGGCGGGGTGGCACCCCTCCACTTT. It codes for CASSLTTGGGVAPLHF.

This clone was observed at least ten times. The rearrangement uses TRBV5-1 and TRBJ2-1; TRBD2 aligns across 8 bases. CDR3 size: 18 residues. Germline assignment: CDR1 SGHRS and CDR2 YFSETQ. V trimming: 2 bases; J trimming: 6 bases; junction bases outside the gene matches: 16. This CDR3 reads CASSFYPSGSQLPNEQFF. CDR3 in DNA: TGCGCCAGCAGCTTTTATCCCAGCGGGAGCCAGCTGCCCAATGAGCAGTTCTTC.

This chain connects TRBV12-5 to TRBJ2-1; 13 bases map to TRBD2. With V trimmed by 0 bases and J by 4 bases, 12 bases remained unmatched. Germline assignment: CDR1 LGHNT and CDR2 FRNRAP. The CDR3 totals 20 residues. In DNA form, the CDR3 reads TGTGCTAGTGGTTTGGTACATCGAGGGACTAGCGGGATCCTATACAATGAGCAGTTCTTC. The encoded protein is CASGLVHRGTSGILYNEQFF.

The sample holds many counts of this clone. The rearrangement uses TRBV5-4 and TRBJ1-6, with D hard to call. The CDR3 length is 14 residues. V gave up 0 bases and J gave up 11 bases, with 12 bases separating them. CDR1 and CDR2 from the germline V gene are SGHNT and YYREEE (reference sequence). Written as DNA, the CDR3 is TGTGCCAGCAGCTTGGGGCAGGTCGGGGCACCCCTCCACTTT. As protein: CASSLGQVGAPLHF.

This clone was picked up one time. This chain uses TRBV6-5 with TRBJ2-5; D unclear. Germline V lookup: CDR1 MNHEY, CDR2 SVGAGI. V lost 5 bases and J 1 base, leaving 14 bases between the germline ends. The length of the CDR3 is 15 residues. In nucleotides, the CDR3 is TGTGCCAGCAGTACACTTCCGGGTTCCCAAGAGACCCAGTACTTC. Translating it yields CASSTLPGSQETQYF.

CDR3 amino acids: CASSSSGDSNQPQHF. CDR3 DNA: TGTGCCAGCAGCTCGTCGGGGGATAGCAATCAGCCCCAGCATTTT. The rearrangement uses TRBV27 and TRBJ1-5; maybe TRBD1 (5 bases). The germline V gene encodes CDR1 MNHEY and CDR2 SMNVEV (reference sequence). This CDR3 is built from 15 residues. V was cut by 6 bases and J by 0 bases, with 12 bases left in between.

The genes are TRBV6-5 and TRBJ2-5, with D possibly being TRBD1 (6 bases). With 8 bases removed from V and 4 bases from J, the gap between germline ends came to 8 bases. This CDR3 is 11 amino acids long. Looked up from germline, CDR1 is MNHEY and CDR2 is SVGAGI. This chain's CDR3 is CASGRGETQYF. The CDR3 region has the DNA TGTGCCAGCGGCAGGGGAGAGACCCAGTACTTC.

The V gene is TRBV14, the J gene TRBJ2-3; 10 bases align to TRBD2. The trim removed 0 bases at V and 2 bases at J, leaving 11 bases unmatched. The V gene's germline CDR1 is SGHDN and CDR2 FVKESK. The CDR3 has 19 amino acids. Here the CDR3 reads CASSQDWAGLAGVTDTQYF. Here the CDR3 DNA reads TGTGCCAGCAGCCAAGATTGGGCCGGGCTAGCGGGAGTCACAGATACGCAGTATTTT.

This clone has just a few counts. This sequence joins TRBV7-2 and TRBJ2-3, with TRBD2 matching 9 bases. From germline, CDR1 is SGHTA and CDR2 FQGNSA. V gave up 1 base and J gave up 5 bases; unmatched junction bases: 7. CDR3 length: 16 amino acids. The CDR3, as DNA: TGTGCCAGCAGCTTAGGTCTACTAGCGGGCAAAGATACGCAGTATTTT. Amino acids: CASSLGLLAGKDTQYF.

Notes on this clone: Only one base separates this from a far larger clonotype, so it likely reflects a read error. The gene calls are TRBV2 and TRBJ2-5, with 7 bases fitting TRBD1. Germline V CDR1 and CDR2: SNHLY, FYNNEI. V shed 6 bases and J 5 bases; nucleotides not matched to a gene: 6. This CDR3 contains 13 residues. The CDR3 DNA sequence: TGTGCCAGCAGAGGACAGGTCCACGAGACCCAGTACTTC. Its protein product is CASRGQVHETQYF. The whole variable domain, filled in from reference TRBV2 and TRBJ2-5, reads EPEVTQTPSHQVTQMGQEVILRCVPISNHLYFYWYRQILGQKVEFLVSFYNNEISEKSEIFDDQFSVERPDGSNFTLKIRSTKLEDSAMYFCASRGQVHETQYFGPGTRLLVL.

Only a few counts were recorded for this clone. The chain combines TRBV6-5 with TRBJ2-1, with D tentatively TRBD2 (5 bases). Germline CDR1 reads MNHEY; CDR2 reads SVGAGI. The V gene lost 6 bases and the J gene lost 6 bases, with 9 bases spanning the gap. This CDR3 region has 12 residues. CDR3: CASSTTSNEQFF. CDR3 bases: TGTGCCAGCAGCACAACTAGCAATGAGCAGTTCTTC.

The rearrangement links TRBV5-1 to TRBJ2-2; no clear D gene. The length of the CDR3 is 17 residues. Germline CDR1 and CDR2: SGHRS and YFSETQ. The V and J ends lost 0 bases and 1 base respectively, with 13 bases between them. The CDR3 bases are TGCGCCAGCAGCTTGGCTGCTCGAGGTGGGAACACCGGGGAGCTGTTTTTT. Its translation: CASSLAARGGNTGELFF.

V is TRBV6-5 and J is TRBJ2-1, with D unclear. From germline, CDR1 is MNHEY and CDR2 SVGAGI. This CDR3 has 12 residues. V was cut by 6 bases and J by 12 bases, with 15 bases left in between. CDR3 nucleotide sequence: TGTGCCAGCAGCCCCTCTAAGAATTGGCAGTTCTTC. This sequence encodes CASSPSKNWQFF.

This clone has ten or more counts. The CDR3 is CASSLLSGRVFF. Written as DNA, the CDR3 is TGTGCCAGCAGCCTCCTTAGCGGGAGGGTGTTCTTC. The chain uses TRBV3-1 (or the pseudogene TRBV3-2) and TRBJ2-1; TRBD2 matches 11 bases. This CDR3 region has 12 residues. The J segment lost 15 bases and the V segment lost 4 bases, leaving 5 bases of the junction unmatched. The germline gives CDR1 LGHDT, CDR2 YNNKEL (reference sequence).

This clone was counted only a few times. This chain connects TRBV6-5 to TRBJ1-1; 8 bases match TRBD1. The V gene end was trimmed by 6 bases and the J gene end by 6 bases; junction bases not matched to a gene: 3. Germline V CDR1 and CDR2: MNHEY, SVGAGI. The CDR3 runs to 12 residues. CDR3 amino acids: CASRQGGSEAFF. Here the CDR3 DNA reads TGTGCCAGCAGACAGGGGGGATCTGAAGCTTTCTTT.

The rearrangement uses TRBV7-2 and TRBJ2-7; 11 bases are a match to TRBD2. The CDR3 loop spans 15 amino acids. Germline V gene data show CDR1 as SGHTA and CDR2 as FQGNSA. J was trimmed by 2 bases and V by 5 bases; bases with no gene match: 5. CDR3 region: CASSLGTSGTYEQYF. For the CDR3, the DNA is TGTGCCAGCAGCCTCGGGACTAGCGGAACCTACGAGCAGTACTTC.

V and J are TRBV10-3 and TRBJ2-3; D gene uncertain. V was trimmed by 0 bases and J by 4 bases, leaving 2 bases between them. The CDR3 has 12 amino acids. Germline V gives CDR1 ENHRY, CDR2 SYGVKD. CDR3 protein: CAISESADTQYF. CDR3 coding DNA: TGTGCCATCAGTGAGTCCGCAGATACGCAGTATTTT.

CDR3 amino acids: CASSPVGVGETQYF. The CDR3 DNA reads TGTGCCAGCTCACCAGTGGGAGTAGGAGAGACCCAGTACTTC. This sequence joins TRBV18 and TRBJ2-5; a weak D match, TRBD2 (5 bases). The germline V gene encodes CDR1 KGHSH and CDR2 LQKENI. Trimming pared 2 bases from V and 4 bases from J, leaving 11 bases between. The CDR3 runs to 14 residues.

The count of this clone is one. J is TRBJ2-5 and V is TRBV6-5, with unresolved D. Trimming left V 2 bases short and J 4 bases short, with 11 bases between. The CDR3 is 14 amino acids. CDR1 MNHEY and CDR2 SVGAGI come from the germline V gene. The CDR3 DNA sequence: TGTGCCAGCAGTTACGTGTCCTATGGAGAGACCCAGTACTTC. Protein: CASSYVSYGETQYF.

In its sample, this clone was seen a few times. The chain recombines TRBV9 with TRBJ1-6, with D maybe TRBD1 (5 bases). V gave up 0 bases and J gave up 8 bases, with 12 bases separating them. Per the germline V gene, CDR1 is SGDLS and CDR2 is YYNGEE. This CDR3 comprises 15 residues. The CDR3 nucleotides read TGTGCCAGCAGCGTAGATACAGGACACTATTCACCCCTCCACTTT. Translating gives CASSVDTGHYSPLHF. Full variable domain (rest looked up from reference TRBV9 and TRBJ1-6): DSGVTQTPKHLITATGQRVTLRCSPRSGDLSVYWYQQSLDQGLQFLIQYYNGEERAKGNILERFSAQQFPDLHSELNLSSLELGDSALYFCASSVDTGHYSPLHFGNGTRLTVT.

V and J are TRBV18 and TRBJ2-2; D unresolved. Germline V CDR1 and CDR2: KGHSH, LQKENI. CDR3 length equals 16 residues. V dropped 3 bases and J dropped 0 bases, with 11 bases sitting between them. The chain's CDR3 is CASSPGSMANTGELFF. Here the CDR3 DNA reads TGTGCCAGCTCACCCGGGTCGATGGCGAACACCGGGGAGCTGTTTTTT. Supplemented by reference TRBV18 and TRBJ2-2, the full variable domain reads NAGVMQNPRHLVRRRGQEARLRCSPMKGHSHVYWYRQLPEEGLKFMVYLQKENIIDESGMPKERFSAEFPKEGPSILRIQQVVRGDSAAYFCASSPGSMANTGELFFGEGSRLTVL.

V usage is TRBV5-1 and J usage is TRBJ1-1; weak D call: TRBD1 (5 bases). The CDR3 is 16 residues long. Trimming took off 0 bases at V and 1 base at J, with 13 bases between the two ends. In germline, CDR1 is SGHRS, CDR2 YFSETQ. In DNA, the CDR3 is TGCGCCAGCAGCTTGGATCGGGCGCAGGGGAACACTGAAGCTTTCTTT. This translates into CASSLDRAQGNTEAFF.

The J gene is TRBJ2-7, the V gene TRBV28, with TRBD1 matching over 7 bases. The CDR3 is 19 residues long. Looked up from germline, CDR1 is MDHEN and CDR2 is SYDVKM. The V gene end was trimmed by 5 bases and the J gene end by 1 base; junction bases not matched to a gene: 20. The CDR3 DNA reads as TGTGCCAGCAGTCAAAGTTTAGGGACAGTGGCCTATGGGTCCTACGAGCAGTACTTC. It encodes CASSQSLGTVAYGSYEQYF.

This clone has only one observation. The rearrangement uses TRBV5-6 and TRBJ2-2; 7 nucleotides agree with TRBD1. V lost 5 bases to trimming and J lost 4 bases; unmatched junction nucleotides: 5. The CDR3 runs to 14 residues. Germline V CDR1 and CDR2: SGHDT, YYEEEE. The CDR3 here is CASRQGQITGELFF. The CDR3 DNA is TGTGCCAGCAGACAGGGACAGATCACCGGGGAGCTGTTTTTT.

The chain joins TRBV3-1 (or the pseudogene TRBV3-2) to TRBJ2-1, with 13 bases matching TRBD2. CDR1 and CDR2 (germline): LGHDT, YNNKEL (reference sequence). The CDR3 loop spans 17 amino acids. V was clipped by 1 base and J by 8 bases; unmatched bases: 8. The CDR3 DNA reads TGTGCCAGCAGCCAAGTTTCAGGGACTAGCGGGATTGATGAGCAGTTCTTC. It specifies CASSQVSGTSGIDEQFF.